Shown below are 19 T cell receptor beta chains from a single sample sequenced in a study of T cells in tumors after PD-1 blockade. Method: immunoSEQ multiplex PCR; TCRdb's copy keeps in-frame clones and lacks some. The top ten clones hold approximately 40% of a sample with around 35,000 clones, roughly four fifths of them seen once. Sequences were derived from PBMCs, sampled after anti-PD-1 treatment. These TCRs come from a human donor with basal cell carcinoma.

J is TRBJ2-3 and V is TRBV24-1; 9 nucleotides agree with TRBD1. This CDR3 has 15 residues. V lost 3 bases and J lost 6; bases outside the gene matches: 6. Germline V gives CDR1 KGHDR, CDR2 SFDVKD. The CDR3 sequence: CATSDPGTGKDTQYF. In DNA form, the CDR3 reads TGTGCCACCAGTGATCCCGGGACAGGGAAGGATACGCAGTATTTT.

This clone turned up a few times. The genes are TRBV29-1 and TRBJ2-1; D is tentatively TRBD1 or TRBD2 (5 bases each). Trimming removed 4 bases at V and 0 bases at J, with 7 bases between. Germline loops: CDR1 SQVTM, CDR2 ANQGSEA. The CDR3 is 13 residues long. The CDR3 sequence is CSVGGSSYNEQFF. CDR3 bases: TGCAGCGTTGGGGGGAGCTCCTACAATGAGCAGTTCTTC.

The gene calls are TRBV20-1 and TRBJ1-1, with TRBD1 as a possible D gene (5 bases). This CDR3 is built from 13 residues. V dropped 3 bases and J dropped 3 bases, with 11 bases sitting between them. Germline V gene lookup returns CDR1 DFQATT and CDR2 SNEGSKA (reference sequence). DNA for the CDR3: TGCAGTGCTAGTCGGGGGGGGGACACTGAAGCTTTCTTT. This gives the protein CSASRGGDTEAFF.

The chain uses TRBV30 and TRBJ1-1; D ambiguous. CDR3 length equals 14 residues. Trimming pared 2 bases from V and 1 base from J, leaving 11 bases between. Germline V lookup: CDR1 GTSNPN, CDR2 SVGIG (reference sequence). DNA for the CDR3: TGTGCCTGGAGTTCCAACCGGGGGAACACTGAAGCTTTCTTT. Translation gives CAWSSNRGNTEAFF.

This clone has just a few counts. The J gene is TRBJ2-3, the V gene TRBV2; D perhaps matches TRBD1 (6 bases). The CDR3 covers 16 residues. The ends were cut back, 3 bases at V and 1 base at J, with 14 bases in the middle. Germline V CDR1 and CDR2: SNHLY, FYNNEI. The CDR3 protein is CASSDRAGVGTDTQYF. The CDR3 bases are TGTGCCAGCAGTGATCGCGCAGGGGTGGGCACAGATACGCAGTATTTT.

The chain combines TRBV6-6 with TRBJ2-7, with 10 positions matching TRBD1. Germline V gene data show CDR1 as MNHNY and CDR2 as SVGAGI (reference sequence). J was trimmed by 2 bases and V by 2 bases; bases with no gene match: 6. This CDR3 comprises 16 residues. CDR3 region: CASSYPPGQGAYEQYF. Here the CDR3 DNA reads TGTGCCAGCAGTTACCCCCCCGGACAGGGGGCCTACGAGCAGTACTTC.

This clone has just a few counts. The rearrangement links TRBV27 to TRBJ2-7; D is perhaps TRBD2 (7 bases). V was shortened by 6 bases and J by 5 bases, with 23 bases between the two germline ends. This CDR3 has 16 residues. Germline lookup yields CDR1 MNHEY and CDR2 SMNVEV (reference sequence). The CDR3 DNA is TGTGCCAGCAGACCGGCGGGGGCAGGTGGTAGTCACGAGCAGTACTTC. It is translated as CASRPAGAGGSHEQYF.

This chain connects TRBV7-2 to TRBJ2-7, with 11 nucleotides matching TRBD2. The trim removed 5 bases at V and 6 bases at J, leaving 9 bases unmatched. Germline values: CDR1 SGHTA, CDR2 FQGNSA. The CDR3 consists of 15 residues. The CDR3 DNA reads as TGTGCCAGCAGCCCGAGGACTAGCGGGCCCTTCGAGCAGTACTTC. Protein sequence: CASSPRTSGPFEQYF.

V usage is TRBV7-8 and J usage is TRBJ2-7; D remains unclear. Germline loops: CDR1 SGHVS, CDR2 FQNEAQ. The CDR3 loop spans 15 amino acids. V shed 5 bases and J shed 1 base, with 15 bases lying between them. The CDR3 DNA follows: TGTGCCAGCAGCCGTTCCTCTGGAATTTCCTACGAGCAGTACTTC. It specifies CASSRSSGISYEQYF.

This chain links TRBV21-1 with TRBJ2-7. TRBV21-1 is recorded as a pseudogene. The CDR3 loop spans 12 amino acids. The CDR3 here is CASSNGVYEQYF. CDR3 sequence (DNA): TGTGCCAGCAGCAATGGGGTTTACGAGCAGTACTTC.

The chain couples TRBV2 to TRBJ2-2; 7 nucleotides match TRBD1. After removal of 7 bases from V and 3 bases from J, the junction contained 5 bases not matched to a gene. CDR3 length equals 14 residues. Germline V gives CDR1 SNHLY, CDR2 FYNNEI. The CDR3 nucleotides read TGTGCCAGCAAGTCCGACAGGGACACCGGGGAGCTGTTTTTT. Protein sequence: CASKSDRDTGELFF.

In this sample, this clone turned up a few times. The chain links TRBV2 to TRBJ2-7, with D perhaps matching TRBD1 (5 bases). The germline V gene encodes CDR1 SNHLY and CDR2 FYNNEI. This CDR3 comprises 11 residues. The V end lost 6 bases, the J end lost 9 bases, and 12 bases lay between the germline ends. In nucleotides, the CDR3 is TGTGCCAGCAGCTCAGGGTCCAGGCAGTACTTC. It is translated as CASSSGSRQYF.

This clone was counted between two and nine times. The genes are TRBV7-9 and TRBJ1-6, with 7 bases identical to TRBD1. This CDR3 has 14 amino acids. Germline V lookup: CDR1 SEHNR, CDR2 FQNEAQ (reference sequence). V lost 4 bases and J lost 10; bases outside the gene matches: 7. CDR3 protein: CASSSGAGGSPLHF. The CDR3 region has the DNA TGTGCCAGCAGCTCCGGGGCAGGGGGATCACCCCTCCACTTT.

This chain uses TRBV27 with TRBJ1-5; TRBD1 matches at 8 bases. The CDR3 length is 16 residues. Germline-derived CDR1 and CDR2 are MNHEY and SMNVEV (reference sequence). The J segment lost 3 bases and the V segment lost 5 bases, leaving 9 bases of the junction unmatched. CDR3 coding DNA: TGTGCCAGCAGTAGACAGGGGATGCGAGCCAATCAGCCCCAGCATTTT. Protein product: CASSRQGMRANQPQHF.

V usage is TRBV30 and J usage is TRBJ1-6, with a possible D match to TRBD1 (5 bases). The V gene lost 1 base and the J gene lost 7 bases, with 8 bases spanning the gap. This CDR3 contains 13 residues. Germline assignment: CDR1 GTSNPN and CDR2 SVGIG (reference sequence). CDR3 sequence: CAWSGQPNSPLHF. DNA for the CDR3: TGTGCCTGGAGTGGACAGCCCAATTCACCCCTCCACTTT. The full variable domain, its missing parts supplied by reference TRBV30 and TRBJ1-6, is SQTIHQWPATLVQPVGSPLSLECTVEGTSNPNLYWYRQAAGRGLQLLFYSVGIGQISSEVPQNLSASRPQDRQFILSSKKLLLSDSGFYLCAWSGQPNSPLHFGNGTRLTVT.

The rearrangement links TRBV19 to TRBJ1-5, with D possibly matching TRBD1 (5 bases). The CDR3 spans 14 residues. Germline CDR1 is LNHDA and CDR2 is SQIVND (reference sequence). Trimming cost V 5 bases and J 1 base, with 9 bases left between them. This CDR3 reads CASSSQGSNQPQHF. The CDR3 DNA reads TGTGCCAGTAGTTCTCAGGGCAGCAATCAGCCCCAGCATTTT.

The V and J genes are TRBV4-1 and TRBJ1-1; perhaps TRBD1 as D (5 bases). Deletions cut 0 bases from V and 5 bases from J, with 10 bases between. In germline, CDR1 is MGHRA, CDR2 YSYEKL. The CDR3 length is 14 residues. This CDR3 reads CASSQDPGRTEAFF. The CDR3 DNA sequence: TGCGCCAGCAGCCAAGATCCGGGACGAACTGAAGCTTTCTTT.

There are a few counts of this clone. The chain combines TRBV5-4 with TRBJ1-1; 8 bases are a match to TRBD1. The CDR3 contains 14 residues. Germline values: CDR1 SGHNT, CDR2 YYREEE (reference sequence). With V trimmed by 0 bases and J by 5 bases, 3 bases remained unmatched. As DNA, the CDR3 is TGTGCCAGCAGCTTGGAACAGGGGGGGACTGAAGCTTTCTTT. It translates to CASSLEQGGTEAFF.

This CDR3 is CASHRGQNTGELFF. CDR3 in DNA: TGCGCCAGCCACAGGGGGCAGAACACCGGGGAGCTGTTTTTT. J is TRBJ2-2 and V is TRBV5-1; 9 bases match TRBD1. The germline V gene encodes CDR1 SGHRS and CDR2 YFSETQ. CDR3 length equals 14 residues. The V gene end was trimmed by 7 bases and the J gene end by 1 base; junction bases not matched to a gene: 2.